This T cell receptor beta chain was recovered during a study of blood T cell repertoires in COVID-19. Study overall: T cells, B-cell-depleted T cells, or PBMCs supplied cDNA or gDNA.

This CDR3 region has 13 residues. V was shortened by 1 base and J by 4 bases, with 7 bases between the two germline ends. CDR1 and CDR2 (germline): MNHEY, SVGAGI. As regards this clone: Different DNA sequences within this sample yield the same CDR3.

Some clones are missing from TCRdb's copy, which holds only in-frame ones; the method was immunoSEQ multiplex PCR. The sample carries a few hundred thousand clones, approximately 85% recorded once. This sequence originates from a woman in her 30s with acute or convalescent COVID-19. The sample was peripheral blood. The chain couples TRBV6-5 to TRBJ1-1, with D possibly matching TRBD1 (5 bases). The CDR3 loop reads CASSYLGGTEAFF. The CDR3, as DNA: TGTGCCAGCAGTTACTTGGGGGGCACTGAAGCTTTCTTT.